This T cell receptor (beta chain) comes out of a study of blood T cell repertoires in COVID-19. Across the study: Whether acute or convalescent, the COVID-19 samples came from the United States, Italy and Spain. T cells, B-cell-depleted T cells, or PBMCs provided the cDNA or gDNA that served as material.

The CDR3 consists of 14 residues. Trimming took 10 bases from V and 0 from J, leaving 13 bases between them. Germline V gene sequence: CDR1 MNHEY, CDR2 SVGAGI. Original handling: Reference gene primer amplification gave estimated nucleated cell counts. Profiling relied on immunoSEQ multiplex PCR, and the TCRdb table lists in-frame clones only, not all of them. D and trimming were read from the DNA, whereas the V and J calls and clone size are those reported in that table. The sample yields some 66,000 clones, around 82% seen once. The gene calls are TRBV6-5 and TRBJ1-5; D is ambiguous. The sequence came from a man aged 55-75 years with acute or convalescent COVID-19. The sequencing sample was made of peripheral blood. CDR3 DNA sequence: TGTGCCATCTCACGGGTAGATAGCAATCAGCCCCAGCATTTT. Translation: CAISRVDSNQPQHF.